This T cell receptor (beta chain) was documented in a study of T cells in Graves' hyperthyroidism and ophthalmopathy. Per germline, CDR1 KGHDR and CDR2 SFDVKD. This CDR3 spans 16 amino acids. V lost 3 bases and J lost 6, with 18 bases in between. As to this clonotype: Its target is unknown.

Regions amplified from RNA transcripts were the TCR beta CDR3 regions. An initial round of RT-PCR targeting the TCR CDR3 relied on the HTBI primer set. TCRdb recomputed calls from the multiplex PCR reads with MiXCR, one row per CDR3 protein. There are 400,000 to 450,000 distinct CDR3 sequences in the sample; approximately 15% occur only once, and about 13% lies in the top ten. The study's findings and limits: Before onset, ophthalmopathy was predicted by the model a median roughly 6.8 months earlier.

At least 3 on the Clinical Activity Score was recorded for ophthalmopathy patients, who also had NOSPECS grade at least 4 and duration under 3 months. This TCR was recovered from a man between 18 and 35 years old with Graves' ophthalmopathy. Sequencing was done on a sample of blood. The gene calls are TRBV24-1 and TRBJ2-3, with unresolved D. The CDR3 sequence is CATSDPRVSVRDTQYF. As DNA, the CDR3 is TGTGCCACCAGTGATCCAAGGGTGTCAGTTCGTGATACGCAGTATTTT.